This is a list of T cell receptor beta chains from one sample in a study of shared clonotypes between healthy human individuals. Clones were read by immunoSEQ multiplex PCR, and TCRdb kept only the in-frame ones, dropping some. The sample lists about 470,000 clones, about four fifths seen once, with roughly 13% in the top ten. The sample comprised PBMCs. The receptors stem from a woman aged 35 to 49 in good health. Some clones in this sample may be carry-over from other donors' samples. The CDR3 runs from the conserved cysteine through the conserved F or W. The D gene is left open where the match is weak. The size field is filled for only some rows; it gives once, few, many or a size class.

clone_size,d_call,j_call,v_call,cdr3_nt,cdr3_aa
-,-,TRBJ2-1,TRBV13,TGTGCCAGCAGCTTAAAGTTAACTTCCTACAATGAGCAGTTCTTC,CASSLKLTSYNEQFF
-,TRBD1,TRBJ1-3,TRBV5-4,TGTGCCAGCAGCCCTGACAGGGGGGGCCTTGGAAACACCATATATTTT,CASSPDRGGLGNTIYF
few,-,TRBJ2-1,TRBV30,TGTGCCTGGAGTGCCCAGGGGGGTGGGTTCTTC,CAWSAQGGGFF
-,TRBD1,TRBJ2-1,TRBV5-1,TGCGCCAGCAGCGGCGGACAGGGGGCCTACAATGAGCAGTTCTTC,CASSGGQGAYNEQFF
-,-,TRBJ1-2,TRBV21-1,TGTGCCAGGGGGTCTGGCTACACCTTC,CARGSGYTF
-,-,TRBJ1-2,TRBV7-9,TGTGCCAGCAGCCTTTCCTTACAGGAGAACTATGGCTACACCTTC,CASSLSLQENYGYTF
-,TRBD2,TRBJ2-5,TRBV27,TGTGCCAGCAGCCTAGCGGGAGGGGCTCGACGGACCCAGTACTTC,CASSLAGGARRTQYF
-,-,TRBJ2-2,TRBV19,TGTGCCAGTAGTCCCTTGACTAGGGCCGGGGAGCTGTTTTTT,CASSPLTRAGELFF
once,-,TRBJ1-3,TRBV7-8,TGTGCCAGCAGCTTAGAGAGGGTTCTTGGAAACACCATATATTTT,CASSLERVLGNTIYF
-,TRBD2,TRBJ2-1,TRBV5-4,TGTGCCAGCAGCTTGCAGGTAGCGGGTTTTAATGAGCAGTTCTTC,CASSLQVAGFNEQFF
-,TRBD2,TRBJ2-5,TRBV4-2,TGTGCCAGCAGCCAAGATCTGGCGGGAGAGCAAGAGACCCAGTACTTC,CASSQDLAGEQETQYF
-,-,TRBJ2-3,TRBV10-3,TGTGCCATCAGTGAGAAGGCTATGAGGACAGATACGCAGTATTTT,CAISEKAMRTDTQYF
-,-,TRBJ2-2,TRBV28,TGTGCCAGCAGTGAGGGACAGAACACCGGGGAGCTGTTTTTT,CASSEGQNTGELFF
-,-,TRBJ1-4,TRBV30,TGTGCCTGGAGTGTATGGCAGACAGCAACTAATGAAAAACTGTTTTTT,CAWSVWQTATNEKLFF
once,TRBD2,TRBJ2-3,TRBV7-9,TGTGCCAGCAGCCCAACTAGCGGGACAGATACGCAGTATTTT,CASSPTSGTDTQYF
many,-,TRBJ2-7,TRBV4-1,TGCGCCAGCAGCCAAGGCTACTCATTGCTGTTTTCCTACGAGCAGTACTTC,CASSQGYSLLFSYEQYF
-,-,TRBJ2-7,TRBV7-2,TGTGCCACGGGGGTACTTTCCTACGAGCAGTACTTC,CATGVLSYEQYF
-,TRBD2,TRBJ2-7,TRBV2,TGTGCCAGCAGAGCGGGGGCCTCCTACGAGCAGTACTTC,CASRAGASYEQYF
-,-,TRBJ2-6,TRBV6-1,TGTGCCAGCACCCCTGGTGGGGCCAACGTCCTGACTTTC,CASTPGGANVLTF
-,-,TRBJ1-6,TRBV4-3,TGCGCCAGCAGCCAACTCCGAATGGACAGAAGCTCCTATAATTCACCCCTCCACTTT,CASSQLRMDRSSYNSPLHF
-,-,TRBJ2-1,TRBV5-1,TGCGCCAGCAGCTTGGGTACTAGTAAATCCTACAATGAGCAGTTCTTC,CASSLGTSKSYNEQFF
-,-,TRBJ2-1,TRBV10-3,TGTGCCATCAGTGAGCTGCCCAACAATGAGCAGTTCTTC,CAISELPNNEQFF
-,TRBD1,TRBJ2-7,TRBV29-1,TGCAGCGCCACACGGGGACAGCGATACGAGCAGTACTTC,CSATRGQRYEQYF
-,TRBD1,TRBJ2-7,TRBV7-9,TGTGCCAGCAGCTTAGGTCTCGGGACAGGGAACGAGCAGTACTTC,CASSLGLGTGNEQYF
-,-,TRBJ2-7,TRBV5-2,TGTGCCAGCAGTCAACGACTAACAGGGATCACATACGAGCAGTACTTC,CASSQRLTGITYEQYF
-,-,TRBJ2-7,TRBV6-1,TGTGCCAGCAGCCCGGGCTCGACTATCTACGAGCAGTACTTC,CASSPGSTIYEQYF
-,TRBD1,TRBJ1-2,TRBV25-1,TGTGCCAGCAGTGATGAAGGACAGGGGGAAGTCTATGGCTACACCTTC,CASSDEGQGEVYGYTF
-,TRBD1,TRBJ1-2,TRBV6-4,TGTGCCAGCAGTGCCGGGACAGGCTATGGCTACACCTTC,CASSAGTGYGYTF
-,TRBD2,TRBJ2-5,TRBV5-1,TGCGCCAGCACGGCTAGCGGGGTCCAAGAGACCCAGTACTTC,CASTASGVQETQYF
-,-,TRBJ1-3,TRBV19,TGTGCCAGTACCCCCGGACAAGTCTCTGGAAACACCATATATTTT,CASTPGQVSGNTIYF
-,TRBD1,TRBJ2-1,TRBV6-1,TGTGCCAGCAGAACAGGGGCCATCTCCTACAATGAGCAGTTCTTC,CASRTGAISYNEQFF
-,-,TRBJ2-7,TRBV19,TGTGCCAGTAGTATAGATCCAGCCTCCTACGAGCAGTACTTC,CASSIDPASYEQYF
-,TRBD2,TRBJ2-7,TRBV18,TGTGCCAGCTCACTAACTAGCGGGAGAACCGCCGACGAGCAGTACTTC,CASSLTSGRTADEQYF
-,TRBD2,TRBJ2-7,TRBV7-2,TGTGCCAGCAGCTTGACTAGCGGATCTTCCTACGAGCAGTACTTC,CASSLTSGSSYEQYF
once,TRBD2,TRBJ2-1,TRBV5-4,TGTGCCAGCAGCTTGTTTAGCGGGAGGACCCGCAATGAGCAGTTCTTC,CASSLFSGRTRNEQFF
few,TRBD2,TRBJ2-2,TRBV10-3,TGTGCCATCAGTGGGGAGGGGACTTATACCGGGGAGCTGTTTTTT,CAISGEGTYTGELFF
-,-,TRBJ1-5,TRBV9,TGTGCCAGCAGCCCACGGGGGGCAGTCAATCAGCCCCAGCATTTT,CASSPRGAVNQPQHF
-,-,TRBJ1-2,TRBV6-1,TGTGCCAGCAGTCTAGAGCCCAACTATGGCTACACCTTC,CASSLEPNYGYTF
-,-,TRBJ2-1,TRBV7-3,TGTGCCAGCAGCCCCGGACAGTTCAATGAGCAGTTCTTC,CASSPGQFNEQFF
few,-,TRBJ1-1,TRBV9,TGTGCCAGCAGCGTAGCTAGCCACACTGAAGCTTTCTTT,CASSVASHTEAFF
-,-,TRBJ1-2,TRBV2,TGTGCCAGCAGTTTGTCGCCGGGACCTAACTATGGCTACACCTTC,CASSLSPGPNYGYTF
-,-,TRBJ1-1,TRBV18,TGTGCCAGCTCACCGAACAGGGCTGTGAACACTGAAGCTTTCTTT,CASSPNRAVNTEAFF
-,-,TRBJ2-7,TRBV29-1,TGCAGCGTTGACAGGACACCCTCCTACGAGCAGTACTTC,CSVDRTPSYEQYF
-,-,TRBJ1-1,TRBV4-3,TGCGCCAGCAGCCAAGGGGCTGGGGGGAACACTGAAGCTTTCTTT,CASSQGAGGNTEAFF
once,-,TRBJ2-1,TRBV7-9,TGTGCCAGCAGTCACCCGACTGGCCACAATGAGCAGTTCTTC,CASSHPTGHNEQFF
-,-,TRBJ2-5,TRBV5-8,TGTGCCAGCAGAGCCACAGGTGGGGAGACCCAGTACTTC,CASRATGGETQYF